This T cell receptor (beta chain) was sequenced during a study of cytomegalovirus exposure and HLA in healthy donors. Whole-study context: There were roughly 120 million unique TCR beta sequences, drawn from 150 million to 200 million T cells, in an earlier analysis.

PCR used 60 Vbeta primers and 13 Jbeta primers. Profiling relied on immunoSEQ multiplex PCR, and the TCRdb table lists in-frame clones only, not all of them. The table lists about 100,000 clones, roughly 71% of them singletons. From germline, CDR1 is LNHDA and CDR2 SQIVND (reference sequence). The CDR3 has 14 amino acids. With V trimmed by 6 bases and J by 2 bases, 2 bases remained unmatched. General study results and limits: A later analysis reportedly found fewer N-insertions in an Asian-associated ancestry cluster than the roughly 670-donor mean. An analysis was carried out at a later point. It showed that HLA-associated TCR beta chains were more clonally expanded than equally common non-associated chains. According to a later analysis, most TCR beta chains associated with CMV appeared HLA-restricted.

A word on this clone: Its target is unknown. The identical CDR3 is also encoded by other nucleotide sequences in the sample.

This sequence was found in a man aged 35-49 years in good health and CMV-seropositive. V usage is TRBV19 and J usage is TRBJ1-3, with 9 bases matching TRBD1. Sequenced sample: PBMCs. CDR3 loop: CASRDRGPGNTIYF. CDR3 nucleotide sequence: TGTGCCAGTAGGGACAGGGGCCCTGGAAACACCATATATTTT.